The present entry profiles one T cell receptor beta chain with its context. As yet, its antigen is unknown. The V gene end was trimmed by 3 bases and the J gene end by 3 bases; junction bases not matched to a gene: 10. The CDR3 covers 18 residues. Germline CDR1 reads MNHNS; CDR2 reads SASEGT. Data came from immunoSEQ multiplex PCR; TCRdb stores just in-frame clones and leaves some out. The sample has some 2 million clones, roughly 95% seen once. The sample originates from a study of shared clonotypes between healthy human individuals. Study-level findings and limits: The generation probabilities recorded for non-shared clonotypes fell below those of clonotypes shared by all four donors.

The gene calls are TRBV6-1 and TRBJ2-2, with TRBD1 matching over 10 bases. The specimen sequenced was naive CD4+ T cells sorted from blood. Subset meaning: CD45RA+ positively selected. The clonotype was recovered from a man aged 18 to 29 in good health. DNA for the CDR3: TGTGCCAGCAGTGACTTGGGGACAGGGGTGAGGGACACCGGGGAGCTGTTTTTT. Translated, it gives CASSDLGTGVRDTGELFF.